The present entry profiles one T cell receptor beta chain with its context. The data were obtained in a study of shared clonotypes between healthy human individuals. With 3 bases removed from V and 3 bases from J, the gap between germline ends came to 12 bases. Germline CDR1 is SEHNR and CDR2 is FQNEAQ (reference sequence). The CDR3 spans 16 residues. Data came from immunoSEQ multiplex PCR; TCRdb stores just in-frame clones and leaves some out. The sample yields almost 700,000 clones, 92% seen once. Positive CCR7 selection of CD45RO-negative cells yielded the naive CD8 cells, and terminally differentiated effector memory CD45RA+ cells were excluded.

Input material: naive CD8+ T cells sorted from blood. The J gene is TRBJ1-6, the V gene TRBV7-9, with a tentative D call TRBD1 (5 bases). The source of this sequence is a young man in good health. In nucleotides, the CDR3 is TGTGCCAGCAGCTTGACAGATTCCTACTATAATTCACCCCTCCACTTT. Residues: CASSLTDSYYNSPLHF.